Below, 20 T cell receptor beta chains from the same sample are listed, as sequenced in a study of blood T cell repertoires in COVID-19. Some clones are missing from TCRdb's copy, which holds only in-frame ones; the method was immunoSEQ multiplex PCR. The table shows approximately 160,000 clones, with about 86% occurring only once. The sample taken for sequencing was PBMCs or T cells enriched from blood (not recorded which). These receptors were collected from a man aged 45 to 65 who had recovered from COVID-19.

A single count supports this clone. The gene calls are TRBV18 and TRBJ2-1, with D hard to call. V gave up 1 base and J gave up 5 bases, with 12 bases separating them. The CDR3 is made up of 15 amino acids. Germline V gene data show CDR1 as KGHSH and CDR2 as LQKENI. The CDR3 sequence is CASSPRAGRDNEQFF. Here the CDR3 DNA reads TGTGCCAGCTCACCACGGGCAGGCCGAGACAATGAGCAGTTCTTC.

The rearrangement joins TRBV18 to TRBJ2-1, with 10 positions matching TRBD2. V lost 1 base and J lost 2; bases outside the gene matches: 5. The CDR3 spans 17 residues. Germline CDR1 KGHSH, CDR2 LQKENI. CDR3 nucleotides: TGTGCCAGCTCACCACGGGCTAGCGGGGGCCCCTACAATGAGCAGTTCTTC. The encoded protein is CASSPRASGGPYNEQFF.

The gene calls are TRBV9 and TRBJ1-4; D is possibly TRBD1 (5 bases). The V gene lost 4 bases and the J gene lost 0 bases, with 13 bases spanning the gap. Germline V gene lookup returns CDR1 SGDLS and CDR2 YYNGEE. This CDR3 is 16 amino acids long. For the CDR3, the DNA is TGTGCCAGCAGCTCCACTGCGGGGGCAACTAATGAAAAACTGTTTTTT. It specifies CASSSTAGATNEKLFF.

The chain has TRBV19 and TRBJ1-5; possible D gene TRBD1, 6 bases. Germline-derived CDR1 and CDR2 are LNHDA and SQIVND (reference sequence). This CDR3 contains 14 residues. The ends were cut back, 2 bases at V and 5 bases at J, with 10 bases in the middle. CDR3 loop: CASSIMGAHQPQHF. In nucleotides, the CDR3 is TGTGCCAGTAGTATAATGGGGGCCCATCAGCCCCAGCATTTT.

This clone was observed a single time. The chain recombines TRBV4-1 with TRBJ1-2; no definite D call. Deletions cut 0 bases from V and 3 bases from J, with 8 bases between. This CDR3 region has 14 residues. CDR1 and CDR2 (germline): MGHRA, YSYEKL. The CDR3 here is CASSQDLGDYGYTF. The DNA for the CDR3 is TGCGCCAGCAGCCAAGATCTAGGAGACTATGGCTACACCTTC.

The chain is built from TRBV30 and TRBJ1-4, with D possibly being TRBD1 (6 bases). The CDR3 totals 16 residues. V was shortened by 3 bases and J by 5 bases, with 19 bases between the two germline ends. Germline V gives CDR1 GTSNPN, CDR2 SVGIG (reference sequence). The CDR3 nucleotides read TGTGCCTGGAGCGCAAACGCTGGGAGGGGGAATGAAAAACTGTTTTTT. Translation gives CAWSANAGRGNEKLFF.

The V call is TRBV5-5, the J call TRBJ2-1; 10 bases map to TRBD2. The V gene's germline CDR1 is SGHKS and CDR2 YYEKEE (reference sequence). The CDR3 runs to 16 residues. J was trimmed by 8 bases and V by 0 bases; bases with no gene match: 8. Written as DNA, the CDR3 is TGTGCCAGCAGCTTGGGGGCTAGCGGGGGATTCGATGAGCAGTTCTTC. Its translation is CASSLGASGGFDEQFF.

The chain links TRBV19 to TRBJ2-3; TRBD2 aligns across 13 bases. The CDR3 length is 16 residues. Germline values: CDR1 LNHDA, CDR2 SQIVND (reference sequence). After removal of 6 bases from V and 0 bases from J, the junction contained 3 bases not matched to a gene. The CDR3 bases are TGTGCCAGTAGCGCGGGACTAGCGGGAAGCACAGATACGCAGTATTTT. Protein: CASSAGLAGSTDTQYF.

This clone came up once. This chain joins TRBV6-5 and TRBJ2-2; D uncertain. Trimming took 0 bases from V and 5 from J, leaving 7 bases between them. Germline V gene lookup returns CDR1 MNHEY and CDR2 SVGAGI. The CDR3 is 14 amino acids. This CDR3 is CASSYSIRTGELFF. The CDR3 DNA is TGTGCCAGCAGTTACTCGATCAGGACCGGGGAGCTGTTTTTT.

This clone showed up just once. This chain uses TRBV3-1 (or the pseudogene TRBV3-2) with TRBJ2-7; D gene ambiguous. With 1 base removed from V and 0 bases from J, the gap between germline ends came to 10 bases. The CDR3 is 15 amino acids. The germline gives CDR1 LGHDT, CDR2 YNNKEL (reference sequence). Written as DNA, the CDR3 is TGTGCCAGCAGCCAAGGAGATACGAGCTCCTACGAGCAGTACTTC. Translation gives CASSQGDTSSYEQYF.

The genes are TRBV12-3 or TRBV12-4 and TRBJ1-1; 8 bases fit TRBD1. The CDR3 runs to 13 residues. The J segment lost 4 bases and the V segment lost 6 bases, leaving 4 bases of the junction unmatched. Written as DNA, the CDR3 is TGTGCCAGCAGCCGTGGACAGGGCACTGAAGCTTTCTTT. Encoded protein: CASSRGQGTEAFF.

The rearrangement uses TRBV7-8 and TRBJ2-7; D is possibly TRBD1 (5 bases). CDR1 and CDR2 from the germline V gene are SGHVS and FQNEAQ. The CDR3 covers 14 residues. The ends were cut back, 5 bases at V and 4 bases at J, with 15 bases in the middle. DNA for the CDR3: TGTGCCAGCAGCGGCTCCCAGGGTAAATACGAGCAGTACTTC. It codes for CASSGSQGKYEQYF.

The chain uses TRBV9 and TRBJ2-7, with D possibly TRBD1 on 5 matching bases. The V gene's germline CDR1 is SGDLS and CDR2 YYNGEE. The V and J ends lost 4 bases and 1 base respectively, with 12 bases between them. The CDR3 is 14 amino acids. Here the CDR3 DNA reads TGTGCCAGCAGCCTCCGACAGCAATCCTACGAGCAGTACTTC. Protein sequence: CASSLRQQSYEQYF.

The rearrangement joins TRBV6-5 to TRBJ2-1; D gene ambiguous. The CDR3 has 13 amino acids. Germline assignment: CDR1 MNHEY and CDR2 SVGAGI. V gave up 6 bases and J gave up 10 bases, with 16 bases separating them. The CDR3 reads CASSEQSGLEQFF. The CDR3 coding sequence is TGTGCCAGCAGCGAGCAATCCGGTTTAGAGCAGTTCTTC.

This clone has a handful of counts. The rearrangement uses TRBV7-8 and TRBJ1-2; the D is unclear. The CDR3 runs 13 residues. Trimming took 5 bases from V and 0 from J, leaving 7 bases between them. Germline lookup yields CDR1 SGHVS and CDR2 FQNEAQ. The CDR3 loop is CASSPVSNYGYTF. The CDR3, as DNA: TGTGCCAGCAGCCCGGTTTCTAACTATGGCTACACCTTC.

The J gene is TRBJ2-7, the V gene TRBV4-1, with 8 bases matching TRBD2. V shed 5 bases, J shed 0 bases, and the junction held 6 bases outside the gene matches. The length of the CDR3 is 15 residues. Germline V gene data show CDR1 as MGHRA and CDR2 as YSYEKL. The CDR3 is CASSASGGLSYEQYF. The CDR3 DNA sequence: TGCGCCAGCAGCGCGAGCGGGGGCCTCTCCTACGAGCAGTACTTC.

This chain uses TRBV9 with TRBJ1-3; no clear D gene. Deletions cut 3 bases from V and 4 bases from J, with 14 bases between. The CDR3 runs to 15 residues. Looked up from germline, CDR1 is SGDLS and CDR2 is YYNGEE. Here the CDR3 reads CASSAGGVGGNTIYF. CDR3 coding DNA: TGTGCCAGCAGCGCAGGCGGGGTTGGGGGAAACACCATATATTTT.

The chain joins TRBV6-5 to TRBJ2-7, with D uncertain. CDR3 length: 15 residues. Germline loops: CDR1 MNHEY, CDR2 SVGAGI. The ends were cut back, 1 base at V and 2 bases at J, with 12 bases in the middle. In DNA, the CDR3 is TGTGCCAGCAGTTACTTAAGGAGAGTTACCTACGAGCAGTACTTC. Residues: CASSYLRRVTYEQYF.

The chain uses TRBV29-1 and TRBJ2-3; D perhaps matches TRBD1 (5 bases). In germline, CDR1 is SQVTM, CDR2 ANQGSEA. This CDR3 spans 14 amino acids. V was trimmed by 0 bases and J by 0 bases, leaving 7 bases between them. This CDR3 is CSVEDQGSTDTQYF. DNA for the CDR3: TGCAGCGTTGAAGATCAGGGTAGCACAGATACGCAGTATTTT.

The CDR3 bases are TGTGCCAGCAGCCGACGGTTTGAGGGATGGACTGAAGCTTTCTTT. This sequence encodes CASSRRFEGWTEAFF. The rearrangement joins TRBV6-5 to TRBJ1-1, with D unresolved. CDR1 is MNHEY, CDR2 SVGAGI, per germline. The CDR3 sequence is 15 residues long. Trimming shortened V by 6 bases and J by 5 bases, and 19 bases separated the two germline ends.